A single sample gave rise to the 32 T cell receptor beta chains below, sequenced in a study of T-cell reconstitution after alpha-beta-depleted transplantation in children. A TCRbeta library incorporating unique molecular identifiers was prepared. From the PCR reads, TCRdb called clonotypes with MiXCR, one entry per CDR3 protein. The sample consists of about 500,000 distinct CDR3 sequences, approximately 29% of them appearing once. The sequencing here drew on PBMCs from the stem cell graft donor, taken from the stem cell graft. These TCRs come from a human donor who donated a stem cell graft to a child with aplastic anemia.

This clonotype was seen a few times. V gene TRBV5-5 combines with J gene TRBJ1-1; D unclear. CDR1 is SGHKS, CDR2 YYEKEE, per germline (reference sequence). The V end lost 1 base, the J end lost 5 bases, and 15 bases lay between the germline ends. This CDR3 is 15 amino acids long. The CDR3 DNA reads as TGTGCCAGCAGCTTGCGGCAGCAACCGGGGACTGAAGCTTTCTTT. Its translation: CASSLRQQPGTEAFF.

This clonotype was seen only a few times. The chain employs TRBV7-2 and TRBJ1-2; 9 bases fit TRBD1. CDR1 is SGHTA, CDR2 FQGNSA, per germline. Losses at the gene ends were 5 bases for V and 7 bases for J; bases not matched to a gene: 11. This CDR3 region has 15 residues. CDR3 nucleotide sequence: TGTGCCAGCAGCACCACCGGGACAGGGATTTCTGGCTACACCTTC. Translating it yields CASSTTGTGISGYTF.

A note on this clonotype: A much larger clone sits a single nucleotide away, making a read error possible. This chain connects TRBV28 to TRBJ2-7; D ambiguous. Trimming shortened V by 6 bases and J by 6 bases, and 18 bases separated the two germline ends. The CDR3 is 14 residues long. CDR1 is MDHEN, CDR2 SYDVKM, per germline. The chain's CDR3 is CASSIMAPSTEQYF. The CDR3 coding sequence is TGTGCCAGCAGCATCATGGCCCCCTCCACCGAGCAGTACTTC. Supplemented by reference TRBV28 and TRBJ2-7, the full variable domain reads DVKVTQSSRYLVKRTGEKVFLECVQDMDHENMFWYRQDPGLGLRLIYFSYDVKMKEKGDIPEGYSVSREKKERFSLILESASTNQTSMYLCASSIMAPSTEQYFGPGTRLTVT.

This clonotype has just a few counts. This sequence joins TRBV6-5 and TRBJ1-4; D is perhaps TRBD1 (5 bases). Per germline, CDR1 MNHEY and CDR2 SVGAGI. The CDR3 is made up of 15 amino acids. Trimming removed 4 bases from V and 0 bases from J, with 9 bases in between. CDR3 sequence reads: CASSLGETTNEKLFF. CDR3 in DNA: TGTGCCAGCAGTTTAGGGGAGACAACTAATGAAAAACTGTTTTTT.

The table lists this clonotype with a few counts. The genes are TRBV10-3 and TRBJ2-5, with no clear D. CDR1 and CDR2 from the germline V gene are ENHRY and SYGVKD. Between the trimmed V and J ends, which lost 0 bases and 7 bases, there was a span of 6 bases. This CDR3 contains 12 residues. The CDR3 is CAISESTGTQYF. The CDR3 region has the DNA TGTGCCATCAGTGAGTCGACCGGGACCCAGTACTTC.

This clonotype has just a few counts. The chain couples TRBV29-1 to TRBJ2-7, with D possibly being TRBD1 or TRBD2 (5 bases each). Trimming left V 6 bases short and J 2 bases short, with 14 bases between. The germline V gene has CDR1 SQVTM and CDR2 ANQGSEA. The CDR3 length is 13 residues. The CDR3 sequence is CSVAGTLTYEQYF. CDR3 bases: TGCAGCGTGGCCGGGACGCTGACCTACGAGCAGTACTTC.

This clonotype was counted many times. CDR3 bases: TGTGCCAGCAGTATGTACACGAACACTGAAGCTTTCTTT. Its protein is CASSMYTNTEAFF. V gene TRBV27 combines with J gene TRBJ1-1; D is uncertain. This CDR3 contains 13 residues. V dropped 5 bases and J dropped 1 base, with 8 bases sitting between them. Germline assignment: CDR1 MNHEY and CDR2 SMNVEV (reference sequence).

The V gene is TRBV7-2, the J gene TRBJ1-2, with D hard to call. The V gene's germline CDR1 is SGHTA and CDR2 FQGNSA. This CDR3 has 16 amino acids. The V gene lost 1 base and the J gene lost 4 bases, with 16 bases spanning the gap. DNA of the CDR3: TGTGCCAGCAGCTTAGGTCCCGGCCCGGAGATCTATGGCTACACCTTC. This gives the protein CASSLGPGPEIYGYTF.

The rearrangement links TRBV24-1 to TRBJ1-5, with TRBD1 as a possible D gene (5 bases). V lost 7 bases, J lost 0 bases, and 12 bases lay in between. The germline gives CDR1 KGHDR, CDR2 SFDVKD. The length of the CDR3 is 15 residues. CDR3 in amino acids: CATSAGTNSNQPQHF. The CDR3 nucleotides are TGTGCCACCAGCGCCGGGACGAATAGCAATCAGCCCCAGCATTTT.

The chain recombines TRBV20-1 with TRBJ1-6, with a possible D match to TRBD1 (5 bases). CDR1 is DFQATT and CDR2 is SNEGSKA in the germline V gene (reference sequence). The CDR3 consists of 13 residues. V was clipped by 1 base and J by 9 bases, with 10 bases between them. CDR3 region: CSARGQGGSPLHF. The CDR3 region has the DNA TGCAGTGCTAGAGGGCAGGGAGGTTCACCCCTCCACTTT.

V and J are TRBV5-1 and TRBJ2-1; 9 bases align to TRBD2. Germline CDR1 is SGHRS and CDR2 is YFSETQ. The junction had 1 base not matched to a gene; V was cut back by 0 bases and J by 6 bases. This CDR3 has 14 residues. The chain's CDR3 is CASSLEAGGNEQFF. The CDR3 DNA is TGCGCCAGCAGCTTGGAAGCGGGAGGCAATGAGCAGTTCTTC.

The CDR3 here is CASSKTGVGGDTQYF. The CDR3 DNA is TGTGCCAGCAGTAAGACAGGGGTAGGTGGGGATACGCAGTATTTT. The chain is built from TRBV12-3 or TRBV12-4 and TRBJ2-3; 8 positions agree with TRBD1. Trimming cost V 5 bases and J 6 bases; bases outside gene matches: 10. CDR3 length equals 15 residues.

This sequence joins TRBV4-3 and TRBJ2-2, with a weak D call TRBD2 (6 bases). The length of the CDR3 is 16 residues. V lost 3 bases, J lost 3 bases, and 14 bases lay in between. CDR1 LGHNA and CDR2 YSLEER come from the germline V gene. For the CDR3, the DNA is TGCGCCAGCAGCCATAAGACAGTAGCGGACACCGGGGAGCTGTTTTTT. Translating it yields CASSHKTVADTGELFF.

V gene TRBV29-1 combines with J gene TRBJ1-4; D gene ambiguous. CDR1 SQVTM and CDR2 ANQGSEA come from the germline V gene. This CDR3 comprises 14 residues. V was shortened by 5 bases and J by 8 bases, with 18 bases between the two germline ends. CDR3 sequence: CSVLRHPDQEKLFF. DNA of the CDR3: TGCAGCGTTCTTCGACACCCCGATCAGGAAAAACTGTTTTTT.

The V gene is TRBV29-1, the J gene TRBJ1-1, with D hard to call. This CDR3 has 13 residues. Trimming pared 2 bases from V and 5 bases from J, leaving 12 bases between. Germline V gene lookup returns CDR1 SQVTM and CDR2 ANQGSEA. CDR3 in DNA: TGCAGCGTTGAACTCCCTGGGAGGACTGAAGCTTTCTTT. Translation gives CSVELPGRTEAFF. The full variable domain, its missing parts supplied by reference TRBV29-1 and TRBJ1-1, is SAVISQKPSRDICQRGTSLTIQCQVDSQVTMMFWYRQQPGQSLTLIATANQGSEATYESGFVIDKFPISRPNLTFSTLTVSNMSPEDSSIYLCSVELPGRTEAFFGQGTRLTVV.

The chain has TRBV2 and TRBJ2-6; D not certain. Germline V gene data show CDR1 as SNHLY and CDR2 as FYNNEI. V was clipped by 10 bases and J by 3 bases, with 22 bases between them. The CDR3 totals 17 residues. The chain's CDR3 is CATKLEPSPFGANVLTF. In nucleotides, the CDR3 is TGTGCCACCAAATTGGAGCCTTCACCGTTTGGGGCCAACGTCCTGACTTTC.

This clonotype appeared a few times. The rearrangement uses TRBV4-3 and TRBJ1-4; D possibly corresponds to TRBD1 (5 bases). The CDR3 is 15 amino acids. The ends were cut back, 1 base at V and 5 bases at J, with 11 bases in the middle. The germline CDR1 and CDR2 sequences are LGHNA and YSLEER. Written as DNA, the CDR3 is TGCGCCAGCAGCCAAGGCACCCCAGGGAATGAAAAACTGTTTTTT. It yields the protein CASSQGTPGNEKLFF.

This clonotype occurred once. CDR3 in amino acids: CASRVRQAGTEAFF. The CDR3 DNA reads TGTGCCAGTAGGGTACGACAGGCCGGAACTGAAGCTTTCTTT. The chain has TRBV19 and TRBJ1-1; weak D call: TRBD1 (6 bases). Trimming took 6 bases from V and 5 from J, leaving 16 bases between them. Germline CDR1 LNHDA, CDR2 SQIVND (reference sequence). The CDR3 covers 14 residues.

In DNA form, the CDR3 reads TGCGCCAGCAGCCAAGATCCCCTCGAAGGGACCTACAATGAGCAGTTCTTC. This encodes CASSQDPLEGTYNEQFF. The V call is TRBV4-3, the J call TRBJ2-1, with D unclear. Trimming removed 0 bases from V and 2 bases from J, with 14 bases in between. CDR1 LGHNA and CDR2 YSLEER come from the germline V gene. This CDR3 has 17 residues.

This clonotype was seen more than once but under ten times. The gene calls are TRBV5-1 and TRBJ2-3, with TRBD2 matching over 10 bases. The CDR3 runs to 15 residues. With 4 bases clipped from V and 7 bases from J, the junction kept 9 bases outside the gene matches. Germline CDR1 is SGHRS and CDR2 is YFSETQ. The CDR3, as DNA: TGCGCCAGCAGCCTGGAGGCTAGCGGGAGCAATACGCAGTATTTT. It yields the protein CASSLEASGSNTQYF.

CDR3 sequence: CSARDEMRGPNQPQHF. DNA for the CDR3: TGCAGTGCTAGAGATGAGATGAGGGGGCCTAATCAGCCCCAGCATTTT. The V call is TRBV20-1, the J call TRBJ1-5; 7 bases fit TRBD1. Germline assignment: CDR1 DFQATT and CDR2 SNEGSKA (reference sequence). The CDR3 extends over 16 amino acids. Trimming at V came to 0 bases and at J to 4 bases, leaving 9 bases not matched to a gene.

This clonotype appeared a single time. The chain employs TRBV10-3 and TRBJ1-1, with D uncertain. The length of the CDR3 is 15 residues. The germline V and J ends were trimmed by 6 bases and 1 base, with 15 bases remaining between them. Germline V gives CDR1 ENHRY, CDR2 SYGVKD. The CDR3 reads CAIRDPGRGNTEAFF. The DNA of the CDR3 is TGTGCCATCAGGGACCCGGGCCGGGGGAACACTGAAGCTTTCTTT.

The CDR3 region is CASRRSNEKLFF. The CDR3 nucleotides read TGTGCCAGCAGACGGTCTAATGAAAAACTGTTTTTT. The chain couples TRBV2 to TRBJ1-4; no clear D. The length of the CDR3 is 12 residues. Deletions cut 6 bases from V and 3 bases from J, with 5 bases between. The germline V gene encodes CDR1 SNHLY and CDR2 FYNNEI.

This clonotype was observed a few times. This chain joins TRBV6-4 and TRBJ2-7; TRBD2 aligns across 16 bases. Germline loops: CDR1 MRHNA, CDR2 SNTAGT. V was clipped by 6 bases and J by 0 bases; unmatched bases: 8. This CDR3 is built from 18 residues. The CDR3 spells CASRGLAGGSISSYEQYV. In nucleotides, the CDR3 is TGTGCCAGCAGGGGACTAGCGGGGGGGAGCATCAGCTCCTACGAGCAGTACGTC.

The chain recombines TRBV10-1 with TRBJ2-7; TRBD2 agrees at 14 bases. V lost 8 bases to trimming and J lost 2 bases; unmatched junction nucleotides: 2. The CDR3 is made up of 14 amino acids. Germline CDR1 is WNHNN and CDR2 is SYGVQD (reference sequence). This chain's CDR3 is CASGGLAGAYEQYV. The CDR3 region has the DNA TGCGCCAGCGGGGGACTAGCGGGAGCCTACGAGCAGTACGTC.

The J gene is TRBJ1-5, the V gene TRBV20-1; D is ambiguous. Germline CDR1 reads DFQATT; CDR2 reads SNEGSKA (reference sequence). Trimming stripped 3 bases from V and 4 bases from J, with 10 bases between. The CDR3 spans 13 residues. The CDR3 DNA sequence: TGCAGTGCTAGTAGGTCGGAAAATCAGCCCCAGCATTTT. Translation: CSASRSENQPQHF.

This chain connects TRBV12-3 or TRBV12-4 to TRBJ1-4; D is undetermined. The CDR3 covers 11 residues. V was trimmed by 3 bases and J by 7 bases, leaving 3 bases between them. CDR3 sequence reads: CASSFFEKLFF. Written as DNA, the CDR3 is TGTGCCAGCAGTTTCTTTGAAAAACTGTTTTTT.

The chain has TRBV29-1 and TRBJ2-7; D is possibly TRBD1 (6 bases). CDR3 length: 14 residues. Germline CDR1 is SQVTM and CDR2 is ANQGSEA. V lost 7 bases and J 2 bases, leaving 18 bases between the germline ends. Here the CDR3 reads CSALDSHYTYEQYF. CDR3 nucleotide sequence: TGCAGCGCTCTGGACAGTCATTATACCTACGAGCAGTACTTC.

This clonotype was found once. The CDR3, as DNA: TGTGCCAGCGCCCTGGGTGGAAGGGGCAAAAACATTCAGTACTTC. It translates to CASALGGRGKNIQYF. The chain employs TRBV27 and TRBJ2-4, with D perhaps matching TRBD1 (5 bases). The CDR3 runs 15 residues. The V gene's germline CDR1 is MNHEY and CDR2 SMNVEV (reference sequence). Trimming shortened V by 8 bases and J by 3 bases, and 17 bases separated the two germline ends.

This clonotype showed up just a few times. The rearrangement joins TRBV25-1 to TRBJ1-2; D not resolved. Germline V gene sequence: CDR1 MGHDK, CDR2 SYGVNS. This CDR3 spans 13 amino acids. V gave up 3 bases and J gave up 1 base, with 6 bases separating them. CDR3 DNA sequence: TGTGCCAGCAGTGAGTTAATTAACTATGGCTACACCTTC. This translates into CASSELINYGYTF.

The rearrangement joins TRBV24-1 to TRBJ2-3, with 10 bases fitting TRBD2. V dropped 9 bases and J dropped 11; count of bases not matched to a gene: 19. The germline V gene has CDR1 KGHDR and CDR2 SFDVKD. The CDR3 totals 16 residues. The CDR3 here is CATDSSGSKMVKGQYF. In DNA form, the CDR3 reads TGTGCCACCGACTCTAGCGGGAGTAAGATGGTGAAGGGGCAGTATTTT.

There are a few counts of this clonotype. This chain links TRBV9 with TRBJ2-2; the match to TRBD2 covers 7 bases. V was pared by 1 base and J by 2 bases, with 8 bases of the junction left unmatched. CDR3 length: 17 amino acids. CDR1 is SGDLS and CDR2 is YYNGEE in the germline V gene. For the CDR3, the DNA is TGTGCCAGCAGCGTACCCGACGGGGAGGGAAACACCGGGGAGCTGTTTTTT. This gives the protein CASSVPDGEGNTGELFF.